Below, 27 T cell receptor beta chains from the same sample are listed, as sequenced in a study of cytomegalovirus exposure and HLA in healthy donors. Use of 60 Vbeta and 13 Jbeta primers characterized the PCR. This table comes from immunoSEQ multiplex PCR, and its TCRdb copy is limited to in-frame clones, with some not included. The sample contains some 200,000 clones, roughly 82% of which appear only once. Sequenced input: PBMCs. The receptors derive from a woman between 50 and 59 years old in good health and CMV-seropositive.

This chain links TRBV6-5 with TRBJ1-2; 8 nucleotides match TRBD1. CDR3 length equals 12 residues. Trimming at V came to 6 bases and at J to 8 bases, leaving 5 bases not matched to a gene. From germline, CDR1 is MNHEY and CDR2 SVGAGI. CDR3 loop: CASRRTGNGYTF. In DNA, the CDR3 is TGTGCCAGCAGGAGGACAGGGAACGGCTACACCTTC.

In DNA, the CDR3 is TGTGCCAGCAGCGACAGGGCCTACAATGAGCAGTTCTTC. Protein: CASSDRAYNEQFF. The rearrangement uses TRBV6-1 and TRBJ2-1, with 7 bases fitting TRBD1. CDR1 MNHNS and CDR2 SASEGT come from the germline V gene. V was clipped by 6 bases and J by 2 bases; unmatched bases: 1. The CDR3 runs to 13 residues.

This clone was counted only a few times. The CDR3 DNA reads as TGTGCCAGCAGGGGAACTAGGTACAATGAGCAGTTCTTC. The encoded protein is CASRGTRYNEQFF. This chain joins TRBV6-6 and TRBJ2-1, with D perhaps matching TRBD2 (5 bases). Trimming cost V 6 bases and J 4 bases, with 10 bases left between them. Germline CDR1 and CDR2: MNHNY and SVGAGI (reference sequence). The CDR3 extends over 13 amino acids.

CDR3: CASSDSKGGAPQETQYF. The CDR3 nucleotides are TGTGCCAGCAGTGACTCGAAAGGGGGGGCCCCCCAAGAGACCCAGTACTTC. V gene TRBV6-4 combines with J gene TRBJ2-5; TRBD2 might be the D (7 bases). Germline V gene lookup returns CDR1 MRHNA and CDR2 SNTAGT. The germline V and J ends were trimmed by 0 bases and 1 base, with 15 bases remaining between them. The CDR3 extends over 17 amino acids.

The rearrangement links TRBV19 to TRBJ1-5; tentative D call: TRBD1 (5 bases). The CDR3 extends over 14 amino acids. Deletions cut 1 base from V and 7 bases from J, with 11 bases between. Germline V gene lookup returns CDR1 LNHDA and CDR2 SQIVND (reference sequence). The chain's CDR3 is CASSIVGGTQPQHF. The DNA of the CDR3 is TGTGCCAGTAGTATAGTGGGGGGAACGCAGCCCCAGCATTTT.

The chain has TRBV7-3 and TRBJ2-1, with D maybe TRBD2 (6 bases). Per germline, CDR1 SGHTA and CDR2 FQGTGA. The CDR3 has 18 residues. V gave up 3 bases and J gave up 2 bases, with 20 bases separating them. The chain's CDR3 is CASSLGPYSGETYNEQFF. Here the CDR3 DNA reads TGTGCCAGCAGCTTGGGGCCCTATAGCGGCGAAACCTACAATGAGCAGTTCTTC.

The chain combines TRBV19 with TRBJ2-2; the D gene is possibly TRBD2 (6 bases). Germline V gene lookup returns CDR1 LNHDA and CDR2 SQIVND (reference sequence). CDR3 size: 16 residues. V gave up 4 bases and J gave up 2 bases, with 14 bases separating them. Here the CDR3 reads CASSTPGLTNTGELFF. The CDR3 nucleotides read TGTGCCAGTAGTACCCCGGGACTCACCAACACCGGGGAGCTGTTTTTT. The complete variable domain, with remaining parts taken from reference TRBV19 and TRBJ2-2, reads DGGITQSPKYLFRKEGQNVTLSCEQNLNHDAMYWYRQDPGQGLRLIYYSQIVNDFQKGDIAEGYSVSREKKESFPLTVTSAQKNPTAFYLCASSTPGLTNTGELFFGEGSRLTVL.

This clone was seen only once. The chain uses TRBV9 and TRBJ2-7; 9 nucleotides agree with TRBD2. Germline V gives CDR1 SGDLS, CDR2 YYNGEE. The trim removed 0 bases at V and 3 bases at J, leaving 7 bases unmatched. The CDR3 is 16 residues long. The DNA of the CDR3 is TGTGCCAGCAGCGTAGGAGGGCTAGCGGGAATCTACGAGCAGTACTTC. It encodes CASSVGGLAGIYEQYF. The full variable domain, in which reference TRBV9 and TRBJ2-7 provide the parts outside the CDR3, is DSGVTQTPKHLITATGQRVTLRCSPRSGDLSVYWYQQSLDQGLQFLIQYYNGEERAKGNILERFSAQQFPDLHSELNLSSLELGDSALYFCASSVGGLAGIYEQYFGPGTRLTVT.

The chain combines TRBV27 with TRBJ2-4, with D tentatively TRBD1 (6 bases). This CDR3 comprises 15 residues. Germline assignment: CDR1 MNHEY and CDR2 SMNVEV (reference sequence). The V and J ends lost 6 bases and 5 bases respectively, with 17 bases between them. CDR3 amino acids: CASSLGHPGQNIQYF. The CDR3 DNA is TGTGCCAGCAGCCTGGGACACCCCGGCCAAAACATTCAGTACTTC.

This sequence joins TRBV6-1 and TRBJ2-3; perhaps TRBD1 as D (5 bases). Looked up from germline, CDR1 is MNHNS and CDR2 is SASEGT. The CDR3 contains 17 residues. V was cut by 4 bases and J by 2 bases, with 19 bases left in between. The CDR3 sequence: CASSVYQGNVVTDTQYF. The CDR3 coding sequence is TGTGCCAGCAGTGTGTACCAGGGTAACGTTGTCACAGATACGCAGTATTTT.

Here the CDR3 reads CASSSRGYSYEQYF. Here the CDR3 DNA reads TGTGCCAGCAGTTCAAGGGGGTATTCCTACGAGCAGTACTTC. The chain is built from TRBV28 and TRBJ2-7, with D perhaps matching TRBD1 (6 bases). Trimming took off 4 bases at V and 1 base at J, with 11 bases between the two ends. The CDR3 loop spans 14 amino acids. Germline CDR1 and CDR2: MDHEN and SYDVKM.

The chain employs TRBV2 and TRBJ1-3; 7 bases are a match to TRBD1. From germline, CDR1 is SNHLY and CDR2 FYNNEI. Losses at the gene ends were 6 bases for V and 1 base for J; bases not matched to a gene: 12. The CDR3 loop spans 17 amino acids. CDR3 nucleotide sequence: TGTGCCAGCAGGAGCGGCGGGACAGTCGTTTCTGGAAACACCATATATTTT. Its translation is CASRSGGTVVSGNTIYF.

V is TRBV6-5 and J is TRBJ2-3; possible D gene TRBD2, 5 bases. With 0 bases removed from V and 5 bases from J, the gap between germline ends came to 12 bases. CDR3 length: 15 amino acids. Germline V gene sequence: CDR1 MNHEY, CDR2 SVGAGI. CDR3 nucleotides: TGTGCCAGCAGTTACTCGAAACCCCGGGGAGATACGCAGTATTTT. Encoded protein: CASSYSKPRGDTQYF.

The chain recombines TRBV19 with TRBJ2-5, with 8 bases identical to TRBD1. Losses at the gene ends were 7 bases for V and 2 bases for J; bases not matched to a gene: 12. CDR1 and CDR2 from the germline V gene are LNHDA and SQIVND (reference sequence). CDR3 size: 16 residues. This chain's CDR3 is CASTRRAGTGQETQYF. CDR3 coding DNA: TGTGCCAGTACCCGAAGAGCCGGGACAGGTCAAGAGACCCAGTACTTC.

The chain recombines TRBV5-4 with TRBJ2-7; TRBD2 agrees at 9 bases. The length of the CDR3 is 15 residues. Germline CDR1 reads SGHNT; CDR2 reads YYREEE (reference sequence). V lost 4 bases and J lost 4; bases outside the gene matches: 9. In DNA form, the CDR3 reads TGTGCCAGCAGCCCGGCGGGGGGGCGCATGTACGAGCAGTACTTC. This sequence encodes CASSPAGGRMYEQYF.

The J gene is TRBJ2-2, the V gene TRBV5-1, with D possibly TRBD1 on 7 matching bases. Germline CDR1 reads SGHRS; CDR2 reads YFSETQ. Between the trimmed V and J ends, which lost 8 bases and 3 bases, there was a span of 11 bases. The CDR3 has 13 amino acids. The CDR3 DNA reads as TGCGCCAGTGGAGGGGGCGACACCGGGGAGCTGTTTTTT. Residues: CASGGGDTGELFF.

Only one count was recorded for this clone. V gene TRBV5-4 combines with J gene TRBJ2-7, with D possibly matching TRBD1 (6 bases). Germline V CDR1 and CDR2: SGHNT, YYREEE (reference sequence). Between the trimmed V and J ends, which lost 0 bases and 2 bases, there was a span of 15 bases. The CDR3 consists of 16 residues. This chain's CDR3 is CASSLAPTGGPYEQYF. The CDR3 coding sequence is TGTGCCAGCAGCTTGGCCCCGACAGGTGGGCCCTACGAGCAGTACTTC.

The V call is TRBV15, the J call TRBJ2-3; 11 nucleotides line up with TRBD2. Unmatched junction bases numbered 7, after V lost 5 bases and J lost 6 bases. Looked up from germline, CDR1 is LNHNV and CDR2 is YYDKDF (reference sequence). The CDR3 runs 15 residues. The DNA of the CDR3 is TGTGCCACCAGCCAGACTAGCGGGGCTGGGGATACGCAGTATTTT. As protein: CATSQTSGAGDTQYF.

With respect to this clone: Additional DNA sequences in this sample encode the identical CDR3. The rearrangement links TRBV28 to TRBJ1-5; D remains ambiguous. The CDR3 runs to 16 residues. Trimming cost V 5 bases and J 3 bases, with 17 bases left between them. Germline values: CDR1 MDHEN, CDR2 SYDVKM. The CDR3: CASSPPVPHFNQPQHF. The CDR3 DNA reads TGTGCCAGCAGTCCGCCGGTTCCCCATTTCAATCAGCCCCAGCATTTT.

The genes are TRBV5-1 and TRBJ2-3; 8 bases agree with TRBD2. Germline CDR1 and CDR2: SGHRS and YFSETQ. Trimming at V came to 0 bases and at J to 1 base, leaving 4 bases not matched to a gene. CDR3 length: 16 residues. The CDR3 loop reads CASSLDGTRGTDTQYF. The CDR3 nucleotides read TGCGCCAGCAGCTTGGATGGGACTAGGGGCACAGATACGCAGTATTTT.

The chain carries TRBV4-3 and TRBJ1-3, with TRBD1 matching over 9 bases. The CDR3 extends over 18 amino acids. V shed 0 bases and J 7 bases; nucleotides not matched to a gene: 13. Germline CDR1 and CDR2: LGHNA and YSLEER. The CDR3 nucleotides read TGCGCCAGCAGCCAAGATCCCCCCGGACAGGGGTGGAGGAACACCATATATTTT. This gives the protein CASSQDPPGQGWRNTIYF.

The V gene is TRBV2, the J gene TRBJ1-5; D not certain. The CDR3 totals 15 residues. The V end lost 5 bases, the J end lost 4 bases, and 15 bases lay between the germline ends. CDR1 and CDR2 (germline): SNHLY, FYNNEI. The CDR3, as DNA: TGTGCCAGCAGTTACTCGAGTGGAGGAAATCAGCCCCAGCATTTT. This sequence encodes CASSYSSGGNQPQHF.

Concerning this clone: One end of the junction fails to match germline, which may point to a read error. The rearrangement links TRBV5-6 to TRBJ2-2, with TRBD1 as a possible D gene (6 bases). The germline gives CDR1 SGHDT, CDR2 YYEEEE. The length of the CDR3 is 13 residues. In DNA form, the CDR3 reads TGTGCCAGCAGCCGAACAGGGTCCCGGGGAGCTGTTTTT. Its protein is CASSRTGSRGAVF.

This clone has only one observation. The genes are TRBV7-2 and TRBJ1-6; D call uncertain. Trimming stripped 4 bases from V and 7 bases from J, with 17 bases between. The CDR3 extends over 16 amino acids. Germline V gene sequence: CDR1 SGHTA, CDR2 FQGNSA. In DNA form, the CDR3 reads TGTGCCAGCAGCTCGCGAATGACACCGACAAATTCACCCCTCCACTTT. It encodes CASSSRMTPTNSPLHF.

The chain couples TRBV7-9 to TRBJ1-4, with 7 bases that match TRBD1. The V segment lost 3 bases and the J segment 6 bases; nucleotides outside the gene matches: 4. There are 14 residues in the CDR3. Germline assignment: CDR1 SEHNR and CDR2 FQNEAQ (reference sequence). The CDR3 protein is CASSLTGKDEKLFF. The CDR3 nucleotides are TGTGCCAGCAGCTTGACAGGGAAGGATGAAAAACTGTTTTTT.

The V call is TRBV7-2, the J call TRBJ2-5; a weak D match, TRBD1 (6 bases). V was pared by 1 base and J by 3 bases, with 12 bases between. Per germline, CDR1 SGHTA and CDR2 FQGNSA. The CDR3 length is 15 residues. The CDR3 DNA reads TGTGCCAGCAGCTTAGGGGGCCAGGGGAAAGAGACCCAGTACTTC. Translated, it gives CASSLGGQGKETQYF.

V and J are TRBV9 and TRBJ2-7; TRBD1 is a possible D gene (7 bases). The germline V and J ends were trimmed by 0 bases and 3 bases, with 13 bases remaining between them. The V gene's germline CDR1 is SGDLS and CDR2 YYNGEE. The CDR3 runs 15 residues. The CDR3 protein is CASSVGGRGDYEQYF. CDR3 sequence (DNA): TGTGCCAGCAGCGTAGGTGGCAGGGGGGACTACGAGCAGTACTTC.